The entry below describes one T cell receptor (beta chain). The antigen is unknown. The data stem from a study of shared clonotypes between healthy human individuals. Study observations and caveats: Naive subsets generally exceeded memory subsets in estimated richness. Clonotypes shared by all four donors outscored non-shared clonotypes in generation probability.

The V and J ends lost 4 bases and 5 bases, in that order; junction bases with no gene match: 5. This CDR3 contains 15 residues. Germline V gene sequence: CDR1 MDHEN, CDR2 SYDVKM. The authors loaded around 200 ng DNA, approximately 30,000 T cell genomes, into sorted-subset replicate PCRs. Some clones are missing from TCRdb's copy, which holds only in-frame ones; the method was immunoSEQ multiplex PCR. This table has about 1 million clones, about 76% appearing once. Every contributor of samples was a Caucasian grown-up residing in Nashville, Tennessee. This sequence originates from a man between 18 and 35 years old in good health. Sequences were obtained from memory CD4+ T cells sorted from blood. Subset here: CD45RA-negative fraction. This chain connects TRBV28 to TRBJ1-6; 7 bases line up with TRBD1. The CDR3 DNA reads as TGTGCCAGCAGTTCGAGACAGGGTAATAATTCACCCCTCCACTTT. Translating gives CASSSRQGNNSPLHF.